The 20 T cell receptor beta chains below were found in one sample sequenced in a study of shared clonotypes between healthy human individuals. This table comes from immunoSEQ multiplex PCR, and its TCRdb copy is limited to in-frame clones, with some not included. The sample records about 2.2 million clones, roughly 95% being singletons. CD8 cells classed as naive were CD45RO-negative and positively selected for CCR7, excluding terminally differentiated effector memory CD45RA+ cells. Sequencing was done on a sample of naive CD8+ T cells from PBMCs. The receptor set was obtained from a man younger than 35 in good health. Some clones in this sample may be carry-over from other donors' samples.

CDR3 region: CASSYSIGEAGELFF. For the CDR3, the DNA is TGTGCCAGCAGTTACTCGATTGGGGAGGCCGGGGAGCTGTTTTTT. The rearrangement joins TRBV6-6 to TRBJ2-2; weak D call: TRBD2 (6 bases). The CDR3 extends over 15 amino acids. The V end was cut by 0 bases, the J end by 6 bases, with 11 bases between. Germline V gene sequence: CDR1 MNHNY, CDR2 SVGAGI (reference sequence).

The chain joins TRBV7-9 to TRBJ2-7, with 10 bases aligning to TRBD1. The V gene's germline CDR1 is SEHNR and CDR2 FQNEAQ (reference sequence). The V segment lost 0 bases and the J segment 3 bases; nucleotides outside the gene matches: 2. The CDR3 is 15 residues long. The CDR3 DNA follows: TGTGCCAGCAGCTTAGCCGGACAGGGGGGCTACGAGCAGTACTTC. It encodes CASSLAGQGGYEQYF.

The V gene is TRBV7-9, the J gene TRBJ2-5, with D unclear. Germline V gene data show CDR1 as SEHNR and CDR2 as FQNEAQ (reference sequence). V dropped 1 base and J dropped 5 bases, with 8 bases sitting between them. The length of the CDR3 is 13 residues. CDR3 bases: TGTGCCAGCAGCTTAGGCGCGCTGGAGACCCAGTACTTC. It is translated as CASSLGALETQYF.

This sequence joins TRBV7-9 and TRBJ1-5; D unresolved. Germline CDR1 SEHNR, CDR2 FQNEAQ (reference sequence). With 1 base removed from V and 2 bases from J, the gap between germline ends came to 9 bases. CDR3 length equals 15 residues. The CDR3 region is CASSLEETGNQPQHF. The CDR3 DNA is TGTGCCAGCAGCTTAGAGGAGACGGGCAATCAGCCCCAGCATTTT.

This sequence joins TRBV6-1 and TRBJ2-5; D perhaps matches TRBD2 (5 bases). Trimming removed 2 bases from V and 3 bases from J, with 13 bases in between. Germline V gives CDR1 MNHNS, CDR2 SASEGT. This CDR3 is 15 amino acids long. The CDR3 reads CASSELDYYKETQYF. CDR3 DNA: TGTGCCAGCAGTGAATTAGACTACTACAAAGAGACCCAGTACTTC.

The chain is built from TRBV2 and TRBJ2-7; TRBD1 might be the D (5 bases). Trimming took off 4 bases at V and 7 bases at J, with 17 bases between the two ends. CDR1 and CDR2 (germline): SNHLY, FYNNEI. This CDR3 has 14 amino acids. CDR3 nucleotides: TGTGCCAGCAGTGCTTCCAGGGTAAGGGAAGAGCAGTACTTC. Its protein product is CASSASRVREEQYF.

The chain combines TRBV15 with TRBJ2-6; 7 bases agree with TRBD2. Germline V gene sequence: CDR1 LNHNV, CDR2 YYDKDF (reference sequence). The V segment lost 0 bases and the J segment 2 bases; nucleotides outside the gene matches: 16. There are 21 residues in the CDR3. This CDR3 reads CATSRDRAGVMRWPGANVLTF. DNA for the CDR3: TGTGCCACCAGCAGAGATCGGGCGGGAGTGATGCGATGGCCTGGGGCCAACGTCCTGACTTTC.

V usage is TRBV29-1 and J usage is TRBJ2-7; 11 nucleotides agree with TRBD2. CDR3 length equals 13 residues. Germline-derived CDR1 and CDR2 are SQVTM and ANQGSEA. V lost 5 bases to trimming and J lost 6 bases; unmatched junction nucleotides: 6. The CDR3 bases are TGCAGCGTTAACCGCGGACTAGCGGGCGAGCAGTACTTC. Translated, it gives CSVNRGLAGEQYF.

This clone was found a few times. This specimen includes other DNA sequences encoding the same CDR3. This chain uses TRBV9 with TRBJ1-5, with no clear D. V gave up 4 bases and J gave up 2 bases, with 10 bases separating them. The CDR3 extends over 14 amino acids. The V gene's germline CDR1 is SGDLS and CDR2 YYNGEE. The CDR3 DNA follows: TGTGCCAGCAGCCCTGGTAGGGGCAATCAGCCCCAGCATTTT. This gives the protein CASSPGRGNQPQHF.

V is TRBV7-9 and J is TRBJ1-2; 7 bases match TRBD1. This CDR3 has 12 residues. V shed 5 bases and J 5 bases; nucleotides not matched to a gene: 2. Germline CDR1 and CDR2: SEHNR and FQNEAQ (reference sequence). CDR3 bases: TGTGCCAGCAGCCCGGGACAGTATGGCTACACCTTC. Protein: CASSPGQYGYTF.

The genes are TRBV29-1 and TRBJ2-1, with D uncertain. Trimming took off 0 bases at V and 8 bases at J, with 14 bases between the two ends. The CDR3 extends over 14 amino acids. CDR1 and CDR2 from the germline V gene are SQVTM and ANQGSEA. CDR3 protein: CSVEDPIRFYEQFF. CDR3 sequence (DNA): TGCAGCGTTGAAGATCCCATTAGATTCTATGAGCAGTTCTTC.

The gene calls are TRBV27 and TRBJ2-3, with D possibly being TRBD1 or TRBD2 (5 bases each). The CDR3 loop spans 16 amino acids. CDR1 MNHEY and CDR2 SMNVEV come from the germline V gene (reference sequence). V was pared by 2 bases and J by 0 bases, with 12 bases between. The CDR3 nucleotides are TGTGCCAGCAGTTTAGGGGCGGGTGGAAGCACAGATACGCAGTATTTT. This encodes CASSLGAGGSTDTQYF.

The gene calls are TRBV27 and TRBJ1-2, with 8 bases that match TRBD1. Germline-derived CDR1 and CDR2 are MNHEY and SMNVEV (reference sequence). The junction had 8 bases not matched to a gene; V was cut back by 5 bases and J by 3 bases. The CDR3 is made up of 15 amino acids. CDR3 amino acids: CASSPGGRADYGYTF. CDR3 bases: TGTGCCAGCAGTCCAGGGGGCAGGGCGGACTATGGCTACACCTTC.

In nucleotides, the CDR3 is TGTGCCAGCAGCTTTTACCGCAACACCGGGGAGCTGTTTTTT. This sequence encodes CASSFYRNTGELFF. The chain links TRBV7-6 to TRBJ2-2; D unclear. The CDR3 is made up of 14 amino acids. Trimming took off 3 bases at V and 2 bases at J, with 7 bases between the two ends. Germline CDR1 reads SGHVS; CDR2 reads FNYEAQ.

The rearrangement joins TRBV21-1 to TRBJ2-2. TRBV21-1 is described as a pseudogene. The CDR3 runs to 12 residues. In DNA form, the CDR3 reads TGTGCCAGCAGCATACGACGGAATGAGCTGTTTTTT. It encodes CASSIRRNELFF.

For the CDR3, the DNA is TGTGCCAGTAGTATCCCTACAGGTTATCAGCCCCAGCATTTT. Its translation is CASSIPTGYQPQHF. V usage is TRBV19 and J usage is TRBJ1-5; D possibly corresponds to TRBD1 (5 bases). The V and J ends lost 3 bases and 5 bases respectively, with 11 bases between them. Looked up from germline, CDR1 is LNHDA and CDR2 is SQIVND (reference sequence). There are 14 residues in the CDR3.

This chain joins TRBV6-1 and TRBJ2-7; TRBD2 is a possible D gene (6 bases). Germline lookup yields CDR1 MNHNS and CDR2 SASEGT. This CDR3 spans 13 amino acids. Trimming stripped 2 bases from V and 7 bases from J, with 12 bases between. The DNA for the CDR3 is TGTGCCAGCAGTGAATCGGGGACTCTAGAGCAGTACTTC. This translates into CASSESGTLEQYF.

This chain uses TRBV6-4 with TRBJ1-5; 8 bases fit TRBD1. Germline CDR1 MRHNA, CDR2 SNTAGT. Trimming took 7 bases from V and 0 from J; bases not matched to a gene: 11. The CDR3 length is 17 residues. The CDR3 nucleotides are TGTGCCAGCATCCCCGTCGCAGGGGGCCTTAGCAATCAGCCCCAGCATTTT. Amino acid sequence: CASIPVAGGLSNQPQHF.

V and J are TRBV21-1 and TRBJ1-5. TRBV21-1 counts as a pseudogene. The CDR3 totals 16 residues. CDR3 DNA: TGTGCCAGCAGCAAAGGCCCAGTCTATAGCAATCAGCCCCAGCATTTT. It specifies CASSKGPVYSNQPQHF.

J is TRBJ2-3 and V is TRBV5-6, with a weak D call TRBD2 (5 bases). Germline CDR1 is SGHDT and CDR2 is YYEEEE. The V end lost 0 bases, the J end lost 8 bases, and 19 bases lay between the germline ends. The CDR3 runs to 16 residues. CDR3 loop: CASSLERAQAGGTQYF. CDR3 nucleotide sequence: TGTGCCAGCAGCTTGGAACGTGCCCAGGCAGGAGGTACGCAGTATTTT.